Included here is one T cell receptor beta chain sequence, with context. These data originate in a study of blood T cell repertoires in COVID-19. For the study at large: The study drew acute and convalescent COVID-19 samples from the United States, Italy and Spain.

Method: immunoSEQ multiplex PCR; TCRdb's copy keeps in-frame clones and lacks some. Among about 170,000 clones listed, roughly nine tenths were seen once. This TCR came from a man in his 60s with acute or convalescent COVID-19. The source material was peripheral blood.

The CDR3 region is CASSPTATNYGYTF. DNA of the CDR3: TGTGCCAGCAGCCCTACAGCTACTAACTATGGCTACACCTTC. V usage is TRBV7-2 and J usage is TRBJ1-2; the D is unclear. Germline CDR1 and CDR2: SGHTA and FQGNSA. This CDR3 contains 14 residues. Trimming took off 5 bases at V and 0 bases at J, with 10 bases between the two ends. The whole variable domain, filled in from reference TRBV7-2 and TRBJ1-2, reads GAGVSQSPSNKVTEKGKDVELRCDPISGHTALYWYRQSLGQGLEFLIYFQGNSAPDKSGLPSDRFSAERTGGSVSTLTIQRTQQEDSAVYLCASSPTATNYGYTFGSGTRLTVV.